This TCR beta chain was recorded in a study of shared clonotypes between healthy human individuals. Findings of the study overall: Donors were few, which limited the genetic and exposure-history diversity represented.

A note on this clone: The target antigen is unknown.

Germline lookup yields CDR1 LGHNA and CDR2 YSLEER. V gave up 0 bases and J gave up 4 bases; unmatched junction bases: 12. The length of the CDR3 is 18 residues. Researchers partitioned CD4+ cells into CD45RA+ naive and CD45RA-negative memory subsets. Original methodology: Junction-only immunoSEQ data arrived without quality scores, meaning filtering differed. Measured with immunoSEQ multiplex PCR; TCRdb has only the in-frame clones, and not every one. V and J calls and clone size are copied from that table; D and trimming were computed from the DNA. The sample has approximately 2,000,000 clones; 85% to 95% are singletons.

The sequence came from a man younger than 30 in good health. Some clones in this sample may be carry-over from other donors' samples. Material: naive CD4+ T cells from PBMCs. Stated subset: CD45RA+ positively selected. V gene TRBV4-3 combines with J gene TRBJ2-1, with 7 positions matching TRBD2. This chain's CDR3 is CASSQEPIPGGLYNEQFF. CDR3 nucleotide sequence: TGCGCCAGCAGCCAAGAACCCATCCCGGGAGGCCTTTACAATGAGCAGTTCTTC.